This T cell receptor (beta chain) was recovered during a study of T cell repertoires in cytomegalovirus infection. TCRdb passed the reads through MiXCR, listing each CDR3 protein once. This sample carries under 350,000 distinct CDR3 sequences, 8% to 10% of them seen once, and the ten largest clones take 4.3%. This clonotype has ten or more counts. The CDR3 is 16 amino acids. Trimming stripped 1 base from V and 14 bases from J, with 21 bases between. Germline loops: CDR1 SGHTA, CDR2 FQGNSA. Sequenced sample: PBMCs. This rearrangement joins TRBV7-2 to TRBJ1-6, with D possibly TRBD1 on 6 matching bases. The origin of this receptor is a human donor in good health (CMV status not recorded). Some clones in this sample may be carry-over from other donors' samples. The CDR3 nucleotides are TGTGCCAGCAGCTTAGGTGGAGGGGGAAATCAGGTCACCCTCCACTTT. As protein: CASSLGGGGNQVTLHF.